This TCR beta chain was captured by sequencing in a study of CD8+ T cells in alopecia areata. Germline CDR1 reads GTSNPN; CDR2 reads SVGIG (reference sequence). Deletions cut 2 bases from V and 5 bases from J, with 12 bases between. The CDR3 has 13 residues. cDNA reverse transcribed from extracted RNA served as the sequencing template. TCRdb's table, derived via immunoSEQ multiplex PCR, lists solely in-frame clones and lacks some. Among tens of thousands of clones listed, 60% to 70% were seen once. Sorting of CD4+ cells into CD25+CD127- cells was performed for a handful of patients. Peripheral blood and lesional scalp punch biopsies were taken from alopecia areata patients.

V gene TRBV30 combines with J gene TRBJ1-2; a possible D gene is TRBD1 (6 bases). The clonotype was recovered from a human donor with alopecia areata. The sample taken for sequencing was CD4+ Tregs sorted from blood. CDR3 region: CAWSSGRGYGYTF. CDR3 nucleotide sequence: TGTGCCTGGAGTTCCGGGAGGGGGTATGGCTACACCTTC.